A single sample gave rise to the 2 T cell receptor beta chains below, sequenced in a study of cytomegalovirus exposure and HLA in healthy donors. The data were produced by immunoSEQ multiplex PCR, yet TCRdb's version contains in-frame clones alone and is incomplete. The table shows about 120,000 clones, with more than 75% occurring only once. The sequenced sample was PBMCs. All receptors come from a woman in her twenties or thirties in good health and CMV-seronegative.

This clone was counted once. The chain carries TRBV5-4 and TRBJ1-1, with a weak D call TRBD1 (6 bases). This CDR3 is 13 amino acids long. Germline V CDR1 and CDR2: SGHNT, YYREEE (reference sequence). V was shortened by 3 bases and J by 4 bases, with 10 bases between the two germline ends. CDR3 DNA: TGTGCCAGCAGCTCCCAGGGGTTCACTGAAGCTTTCTTT. It encodes CASSSQGFTEAFF.

The chain combines TRBV5-1 with TRBJ1-4, with a tentative D call TRBD1 (5 bases). The V end was cut by 1 base, the J end by 8 bases, with 15 bases between. Germline V CDR1 and CDR2: SGHRS, YFSETQ. CDR3 length equals 15 residues. CDR3 region: CASSLMVSGREKLFF. The CDR3, as DNA: TGCGCCAGCAGCTTGATGGTATCAGGGAGGGAAAAACTGTTTTTT.